This entry is about one T cell receptor (beta chain). The antigen is undetermined. The data stem from a study of cytomegalovirus exposure and HLA in healthy donors. Study at large: There were about 85 million unique TCRs (from HLA-typed donors) in an early data release. Study-level results: By a later analysis, the bulk of CMV-associated TCR beta chains appeared HLA-restricted. Another analysis was done later, and it associated around 16,000 TCR beta sequences with HLA alleles at 0.05 false discovery rate.

The PCR made use of 60 Vbeta and 13 Jbeta primers. Only in-frame clones appear in the TCRdb table, and some are missing; sequencing was by immunoSEQ multiplex PCR. The repertoire includes about 120,000 clones, around three quarters of them detected once, and 4.9% sits in the top ten. The ends were cut back, 1 base at V and 4 bases at J, with 8 bases in the middle. CDR3 size: 13 residues. Germline CDR1 reads SGHDN; CDR2 reads FVKESK. The source is a man aged 45-65 years in good health and CMV-seropositive. Sample: PBMCs. This chain links TRBV14 with TRBJ2-7; the D gene is possibly TRBD1 (5 bases). This CDR3 is CASSQGRQYEQYF. For the CDR3, the DNA is TGTGCCAGCAGCCAAGGTAGACAGTACGAGCAGTACTTC.